A selection of T cell receptor beta chains follows, all from one sample in a study of T-cell reconstitution after alpha-beta-depleted transplantation in children. TCRdb re-derived calls from the PCR reads in MiXCR, one entry per CDR3 protein. Of some 190,000 distinct CDR3 sequences detected, roughly 10% appear once; the ten largest clones hold under 15%. Sequencing used PBMCs, obtained before TCRalphabeta/CD19-depleted stem cell transplant. The receptors stem from a boy between 2 and 10 years old with acute myeloid leukemia, due to receive a stem cell transplant. Each CDR3 is given with its conserved first and last residue. A D gene is named only where the DNA matches it firmly. Only part of the rows carry a size: once, few, many, or a class if the clone is expanded.

CDR3 DNA: TGCGCCACACCTACAGATACGCAGTATTTT; CDR3 protein: CATPTDTQYF; J gene: TRBJ2-3; clone size: .; D gene: .; V gene: TRBV23-1
CDR3 DNA: TGTGCCTGGAGTGTTGGCGGGAGGGCGTCAGATACGCAGTATTTT; CDR3 protein: CAWSVGGRASDTQYF; J gene: TRBJ2-3; clone size: many; D gene: TRBD2; V gene: TRBV30
CDR3 DNA: TGCAGTGCGCCCGGGACAGCTGGAAACACCATATATTTT; CDR3 protein: CSAPGTAGNTIYF; J gene: TRBJ1-3; clone size: few; D gene: TRBD1; V gene: TRBV20-1
CDR3 DNA: TGTGCCAGCACCCTAGTACTAGTAACCGGGGAGCTGTTTTTT; CDR3 protein: CASTLVLVTGELFF; J gene: TRBJ2-2; clone size: many; D gene: .; V gene: TRBV12-3/TRBV12-4
CDR3 DNA: TGCAGTACCTCCGGAAGGGTCAATCAGCCCCAGCATTTT; CDR3 protein: CSTSGRVNQPQHF; J gene: TRBJ1-5; clone size: many; D gene: .; V gene: TRBV20-1
CDR3 DNA: TGTGCTAGCTCGGGGGGCCTCGGGGATACGCAGTATTTT; CDR3 protein: CASSGGLGDTQYF; J gene: TRBJ2-3; clone size: many; D gene: .; V gene: TRBV7-3
CDR3 DNA: TGTGCCATCAGTGAGGCCTCGGGACAGGGGCAGGGGAATGAGCAGTTCTTC; CDR3 protein: CAISEASGQGQGNEQFF; J gene: TRBJ2-1; clone size: many; D gene: TRBD1; V gene: TRBV10-3
CDR3 DNA: TGTGCCAGCAGCCCGGGTAAGGGGGGGTCCTACGAGCAGTACTTC; CDR3 protein: CASSPGKGGSYEQYF; J gene: TRBJ2-7; clone size: many; D gene: .; V gene: TRBV3-1
CDR3 DNA: TGTGCCAGCAGTTACGTTGAGGAGCAGTTCTTC; CDR3 protein: CASSYVEEQFF; J gene: TRBJ2-1; clone size: many; D gene: .; V gene: TRBV6-2/TRBV6-3
CDR3 DNA: TGCAGTGCCCTTCGGGGGCTAGCGAAAGATACGCAGTATTTT; CDR3 protein: CSALRGLAKDTQYF; J gene: TRBJ2-3; clone size: many; D gene: .; V gene: TRBV20-1
CDR3 DNA: TGTGCCAGCAGTTCGTGGACAGGCCATTATAATTCACCCCTCCACTTT; CDR3 protein: CASSSWTGHYNSPLHF; J gene: TRBJ1-6; clone size: many; D gene: TRBD1; V gene: TRBV6-5
CDR3 DNA: TGTGCCAGCAGCTACGGAGCGGGAGGCTCCTACAATGAGCAGTTCTTC; CDR3 protein: CASSYGAGGSYNEQFF; J gene: TRBJ2-1; clone size: .; D gene: TRBD2; V gene: TRBV7-9
CDR3 DNA: TGCAGTGCTAGAGGCCGACAGCTTTATCAGCCCCAGCATTTT; CDR3 protein: CSARGRQLYQPQHF; J gene: TRBJ1-5; clone size: many; D gene: .; V gene: TRBV20-1
CDR3 DNA: TGTGCCAGCAGTTTGAGAAGCACTGAAGCTTTCTTT; CDR3 protein: CASSLRSTEAFF; J gene: TRBJ1-1; clone size: many; D gene: .; V gene: TRBV12-3/TRBV12-4
CDR3 DNA: TGTGCCAGCTCACCAGGGAGGACAGGGGGCACTGAAGCTTTCTTT; CDR3 protein: CASSPGRTGGTEAFF; J gene: TRBJ1-1; clone size: .; D gene: TRBD1; V gene: TRBV18
CDR3 DNA: TGTGCCAGCAGCTCGCCCCGACAGCTGATCTATGGCTACACCTTC; CDR3 protein: CASSSPRQLIYGYTF; J gene: TRBJ1-2; clone size: many; D gene: .; V gene: TRBV7-9
CDR3 DNA: TGCGCCACCAGGGGTAGCGGGAGTACTTTTAATGAGCAGTTCTTC; CDR3 protein: CATRGSGSTFNEQFF; J gene: TRBJ2-1; clone size: many; D gene: TRBD2; V gene: TRBV5-1
CDR3 DNA: TGTGCCAGCAGTCAGACACCCTCTGGAAACACCATATATTTT; CDR3 protein: CASSQTPSGNTIYF; J gene: TRBJ1-3; clone size: many; D gene: .; V gene: TRBV12-3/TRBV12-4
CDR3 DNA: TGCAGTGCTAGAAACTTACGGGAGGGCCGGACAGATACGCAGTATTTT; CDR3 protein: CSARNLREGRTDTQYF; J gene: TRBJ2-3; clone size: many; D gene: TRBD2; V gene: TRBV20-1
CDR3 DNA: TGCAGTGCTAGCTTCTCCGCGCATTGGCCCTATGATAGCTACACCTTC; CDR3 protein: CSASFSAHWPYDSYTF; J gene: TRBJ1-2; clone size: medium-sized; D gene: .; V gene: TRBV20-1
CDR3 DNA: TGCGCCAGCAGCCAAGTTGTCGTAGCCGACGGCTACGAGCAGTACTTC; CDR3 protein: CASSQVVVADGYEQYF; J gene: TRBJ2-7; clone size: many; D gene: .; V gene: TRBV4-1
CDR3 DNA: TGCAGTGCCAGGACCGGGACTAGCGCGCGGTACAATGAGCAGTTCTTC; CDR3 protein: CSARTGTSARYNEQFF; J gene: TRBJ2-1; clone size: many; D gene: TRBD2; V gene: TRBV20-1
CDR3 DNA: TGTGCCAGCAGTTACTCGAGGGGGGGGTGGGGAGATACGCAGTATTTT; CDR3 protein: CASSYSRGGWGDTQYF; J gene: TRBJ2-3; clone size: many; D gene: .; V gene: TRBV6-5
CDR3 DNA: TGTGCCAGCAGCCCCCGAAGGGGGGGCACTGAAGCTTTCTTT; CDR3 protein: CASSPRRGGTEAFF; J gene: TRBJ1-1; clone size: many; D gene: .; V gene: TRBV12-3/TRBV12-4
CDR3 DNA: TGTGCCAGCAGTGAAGCGCATGGGACAATCCAAGAGACCCAGTACTTC; CDR3 protein: CASSEAHGTIQETQYF; J gene: TRBJ2-5; clone size: many; D gene: .; V gene: TRBV6-1
CDR3 DNA: TGCGCCAGCAGCCCAGGGGGGACTGTCGAGGCAGATACGCAGTATTTT; CDR3 protein: CASSPGGTVEADTQYF; J gene: TRBJ2-3; clone size: many; D gene: .; V gene: TRBV5-1
CDR3 DNA: TGCAGTGCATCGACTCCCCCTTCGGGGGCCAACGTCCTGACTTTC; CDR3 protein: CSASTPPSGANVLTF; J gene: TRBJ2-6; clone size: many; D gene: .; V gene: TRBV20-1
CDR3 DNA: TGTGCCAGCACGAGCTGGACAGACCAAGAGACCCAGTACTTC; CDR3 protein: CASTSWTDQETQYF; J gene: TRBJ2-5; clone size: many; D gene: .; V gene: TRBV6-5
CDR3 DNA: TGTGCCAGCAGCTTGGCGACTAGCGGGTCGATAGAGACCCAGTACTTC; CDR3 protein: CASSLATSGSIETQYF; J gene: TRBJ2-5; clone size: many; D gene: TRBD2; V gene: TRBV5-4
CDR3 DNA: TGCAGTGTGGGGCGGGGGGCCAGGGATACGCAGTATTTT; CDR3 protein: CSVGRGARDTQYF; J gene: TRBJ2-3; clone size: many; D gene: TRBD2; V gene: TRBV20-1
CDR3 DNA: TGTGCCAGTAGTATAGAGGGACTGTACACCGGGGAGCTGTTTTTT; CDR3 protein: CASSIEGLYTGELFF; J gene: TRBJ2-2; clone size: .; D gene: .; V gene: TRBV19
CDR3 DNA: TGTGCCAGCAGCTTAATCGACCGGCAGCCCCAGCATTTT; CDR3 protein: CASSLIDRQPQHF; J gene: TRBJ1-5; clone size: .; D gene: .; V gene: TRBV7-2
CDR3 DNA: TGCAGTGCTAGTCACCTTATGGAACGGCTGTTGTATTTT; CDR3 protein: CSASHLMERLLYF; J gene: TRBJ2-3; clone size: many; D gene: .; V gene: TRBV20-1
CDR3 DNA: TGCGCCAGCAGCCCGGGTGACAGTTGGCAGCCCCAGCATTTT; CDR3 protein: CASSPGDSWQPQHF; J gene: TRBJ1-5; clone size: many; D gene: .; V gene: TRBV5-1
CDR3 DNA: TGTGCCAGCAGTGATTTTGGGGGATCCTACGAGCAGTACTTC; CDR3 protein: CASSDFGGSYEQYF; J gene: TRBJ2-7; clone size: many; D gene: .; V gene: TRBV2
CDR3 DNA: TGTGCCAGCAGCTTTCTCGTGACATCCTACAATGAGCAGTTCTTC; CDR3 protein: CASSFLVTSYNEQFF; J gene: TRBJ2-1; clone size: .; D gene: .; V gene: TRBV11-2
CDR3 DNA: TGCAGTGCTAGAAGACGACTAGCGCCATCCTACGAGCAGTACTTC; CDR3 protein: CSARRRLAPSYEQYF; J gene: TRBJ2-7; clone size: many; D gene: TRBD2; V gene: TRBV20-1
CDR3 DNA: TGTGCCAGCAGCTTAAATTCAGCGGGAGGCTCCTACAATGAGCAGTTCTTC; CDR3 protein: CASSLNSAGGSYNEQFF; J gene: TRBJ2-1; clone size: many; D gene: TRBD2; V gene: TRBV11-3
CDR3 DNA: TGCGCCAGCCGGACAGGCACGCAAGAGACCCAGTACTTC; CDR3 protein: CASRTGTQETQYF; J gene: TRBJ2-5; clone size: many; D gene: TRBD1; V gene: TRBV5-1
CDR3 DNA: TGTGCCAGCAGGACTTCCCCAGGTAGCGGGGGTCCAGATACGCAGTATTTT; CDR3 protein: CASRTSPGSGGPDTQYF; J gene: TRBJ2-3; clone size: .; D gene: TRBD2; V gene: TRBV12-3/TRBV12-4
CDR3 DNA: TGTGCCAGCAGGCGAGCGGGGGCGAACACAGATACGCAGTATTTT; CDR3 protein: CASRRAGANTDTQYF; J gene: TRBJ2-3; clone size: many; D gene: TRBD2; V gene: TRBV3-1
CDR3 DNA: TGTGCCAGTAGTATAGATGTACACCGGGGCACTGAAGCTTTCTTT; CDR3 protein: CASSIDVHRGTEAFF; J gene: TRBJ1-1; clone size: .; D gene: .; V gene: TRBV19
CDR3 DNA: TGTGCCAGCAGTAGCAGGGGCAGGTTGGAATATACCTACGAGCAGTACTTC; CDR3 protein: CASSSRGRLEYTYEQYF; J gene: TRBJ2-7; clone size: many; D gene: .; V gene: TRBV12-3/TRBV12-4
CDR3 DNA: TGTGCCAGCAGCCGGACTAGCGGGGGGGATACGCAGTATTTT; CDR3 protein: CASSRTSGGDTQYF; J gene: TRBJ2-3; clone size: many; D gene: TRBD2; V gene: TRBV7-3
CDR3 DNA: TGCAGTGCCCTAACTCAGGGCCGGGGCTACACCTTC; CDR3 protein: CSALTQGRGYTF; J gene: TRBJ1-2; clone size: many; D gene: .; V gene: TRBV20-1
CDR3 DNA: TGTGCCAGCGGGAAAGGCACTGGAAACACCATATATTTT; CDR3 protein: CASGKGTGNTIYF; J gene: TRBJ1-3; clone size: .; D gene: .; V gene: TRBV6-1
CDR3 DNA: TGTGCCAGTTTAGGTAACAGAAACTATGGCTACACCTTC; CDR3 protein: CASLGNRNYGYTF; J gene: TRBJ1-2; clone size: many; D gene: .; V gene: TRBV3-1
CDR3 DNA: TGCAGTGCTAGAAGTGAACTAGCGCTGAGGGGCTCCTACAATGAGCAGTTCTTC; CDR3 protein: CSARSELALRGSYNEQFF; J gene: TRBJ2-1; clone size: many; D gene: TRBD2; V gene: TRBV20-1
CDR3 DNA: TGTGCCAGCAGTTTAAAGGGCCCCACTGAAGCTTTCTTT; CDR3 protein: CASSLKGPTEAFF; J gene: TRBJ1-1; clone size: many; D gene: .; V gene: TRBV27
CDR3 DNA: TGTGCCAGCAGTTTTGGGACAGGTCTATACAATGAGCAGTTCTTC; CDR3 protein: CASSFGTGLYNEQFF; J gene: TRBJ2-1; clone size: many; D gene: TRBD1; V gene: TRBV28